This TCR beta chain stems from a study of T cell responses to AZD1222 COVID-19 vaccine. V lost 4 bases and J 4 bases, leaving 14 bases between the germline ends. CDR3 size: 15 residues. The V gene's germline CDR1 is SGHKS and CDR2 YYEKEE (reference sequence). Study results and limitations: Along spike, vaccine-associated CD4 TCRs were found throughout, with dominance at 160-218 and 743-854.

Repertoires were generated with immunoSEQ multiplex PCR, while TCRdb's copy carries only in-frame clones and drops some. The sample carries tens of thousands of clones, 90% recorded once. A note on this clone: Its antigen is as yet unknown.

Specimen: peripheral blood, collected 28 days after the second AZD1222 dose. The chain combines TRBV5-5 with TRBJ1-4; D may be TRBD1 (5 bases). The receptor's source is an adult who received the AZD1222 COVID-19 vaccine. The CDR3 coding sequence is TGTGCCAGCAGCGGGCCCGGGGCCGATAATGAAAAACTGTTTTTT. Translated: CASSGPGADNEKLFF.